This T cell receptor (beta chain) was sequenced in a study of human T cells and chemical hapten exposure. Study overall: Each patch test put 0.01% DPC on the upper back, and results were read at 6 days.

The authors' processing: Per sample, the median was about 95,000 TCRs, with values from around 20,000 to 690,000. MiXCR, applied by TCRdb to the RACE reads, yields one record per CDR3 protein. The V and J calls were determined by TCRdb, not by the authors. This table holds about 80,000 distinct CDR3 sequences, 13% to 15% found once. Study-wide points: Relative to control repertoires, expanded TCRs gave rise to significantly more large CDR3 similarity clusters.

Time point of the sample: pre-sensitization, week 0. The treatment is: therapeutic diphenylcyclopropenone sensitization with weekly scalp DPC. In this sample, this clonotype turned up a few times. Antigen unknown. The CDR3 loop spans 20 amino acids. The germline V gene encodes CDR1 LGHNA and CDR2 YNFKEQ. The V and J ends lost 6 bases and 4 bases respectively, with 31 bases between them. This sequence originates from a woman aged 50 to 60 with alopecia areata. Some clones in this sample may be carry-over from other donors' samples. This specimen was whole blood, taken in connection with sensitization to the hapten diphenylcyclopropenone (DPC). The chain recombines TRBV4-2 with TRBJ1-3; maybe TRBD1 (6 bases). The DNA for the CDR3 is TGTGCCAGCAGACTCCGCGAGGGACACCACCCCGTAGCCGCGGGAAACACCATATATTTT. Its translation: CASRLREGHHPVAAGNTIYF.